The sequence of this T cell receptor beta chain was determined in a study of vaccination and CD4 T cells after COVID-19. Comment on this clonotype: What it binds is unknown.

V lost 2 bases to trimming and J lost 6 bases, with 8 bases between them. Germline V gives CDR1 SGHDT, CDR2 YYEEEE. This CDR3 spans 12 amino acids. Treatment of the sample: roughly 11-day PBMC culture with coronavirus spike peptide pools or control peptides (ViraFEST assay). The Oncomine TCR Beta short-read assay generated sequence data from the DNA of cultured CD4+ T cells. TCRdb processed the PCR reads anew with MiXCR; each CDR3 protein has one entry. The sample includes about 20,000 distinct CDR3 sequences, roughly 23% of them seen just once. The sequenced sample was cultured CD4+ T cells from blood. The gene calls are TRBV5-6 and TRBJ1-2, with D unclear. This receptor was identified in a human donor with COVID-19. The CDR3 DNA reads TGTGCCAGCAGCTTTTCGAGGGATGGCTACACCTTC. Translated: CASSFSRDGYTF.